This T cell receptor beta chain was documented in a study of blood T cell repertoires in COVID-19. Germline lookup yields CDR1 LNHDA and CDR2 SQIVND (reference sequence). Trimming cost V 5 bases and J 13 bases, with 12 bases left between them. CDR3 length: 12 residues. Sequencing used immunoSEQ multiplex PCR; TCRdb keeps in-frame clones, though not all of them. Seen here are roughly 120,000 clones, 70% to 90% observed once, and the top ten hold about 18%. The clonotype originates from a woman aged 55-69 years with acute or convalescent COVID-19. V is TRBV19 and J is TRBJ1-6; D unclear. The sample taken for sequencing was peripheral blood. This CDR3 is CASSQSAGPLHF. For the CDR3, the DNA is TGTGCCAGTAGTCAAAGTGCCGGTCCCCTCCACTTT.